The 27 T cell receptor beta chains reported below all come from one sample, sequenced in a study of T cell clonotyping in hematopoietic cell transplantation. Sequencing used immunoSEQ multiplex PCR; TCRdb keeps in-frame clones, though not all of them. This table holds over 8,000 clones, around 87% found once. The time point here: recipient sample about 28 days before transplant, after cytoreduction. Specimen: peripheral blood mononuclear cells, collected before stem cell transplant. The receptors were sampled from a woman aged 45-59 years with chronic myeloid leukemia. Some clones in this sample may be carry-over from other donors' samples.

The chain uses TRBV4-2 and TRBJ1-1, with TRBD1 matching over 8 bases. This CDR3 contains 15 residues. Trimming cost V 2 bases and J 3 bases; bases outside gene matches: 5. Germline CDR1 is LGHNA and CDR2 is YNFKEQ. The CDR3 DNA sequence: TGTGCCAGCAGCCAACTGGGACAGGCCCACACTGAAGCTTTCTTT. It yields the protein CASSQLGQAHTEAFF.

For the CDR3, the DNA is TGTGCCAGCAGTGAAGCGGGGACAGTAACTGAAGCTTTCTTT. Its protein product is CASSEAGTVTEAFF. The chain combines TRBV2 with TRBJ1-1; 7 nucleotides align to TRBD1. After removal of 0 bases from V and 5 bases from J, the junction contained 3 bases not matched to a gene. The V gene's germline CDR1 is SNHLY and CDR2 FYNNEI. The CDR3 sequence is 14 residues long.

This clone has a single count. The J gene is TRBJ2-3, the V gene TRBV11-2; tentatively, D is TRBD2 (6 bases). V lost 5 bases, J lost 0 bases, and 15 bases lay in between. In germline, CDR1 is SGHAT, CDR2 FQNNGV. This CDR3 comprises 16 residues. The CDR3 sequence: CASSEIPGASTDTQYF. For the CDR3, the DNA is TGTGCCAGCAGCGAAATCCCGGGAGCCAGCACAGATACGCAGTATTTT. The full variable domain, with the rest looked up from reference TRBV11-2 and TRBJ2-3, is EAGVAQSPRYKIIEKRQSVAFWCNPISGHATLYWYQQILGQGPKLLIQFQNNGVVDDSQLPKDRFSAERLKGVDSTLKIQPAKLEDSAVYLCASSEIPGASTDTQYFGPGTRLTVL.

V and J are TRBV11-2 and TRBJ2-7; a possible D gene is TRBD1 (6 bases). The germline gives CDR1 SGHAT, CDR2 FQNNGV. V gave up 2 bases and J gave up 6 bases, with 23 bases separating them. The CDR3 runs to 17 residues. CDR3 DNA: TGTGCCAGCAGCTTAAGAGCTTCGGCAGGGGTTATCGGCGAGCAGTACTTC. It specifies CASSLRASAGVIGEQYF.

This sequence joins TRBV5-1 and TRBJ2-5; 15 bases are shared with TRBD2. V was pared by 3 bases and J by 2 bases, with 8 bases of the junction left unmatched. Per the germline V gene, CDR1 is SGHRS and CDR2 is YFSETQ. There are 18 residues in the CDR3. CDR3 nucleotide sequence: TGCGCCAGCAGCTGGGGACTAGCGGGAGGACATGAACAAGAGACCCAGTACTTC. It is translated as CASSWGLAGGHEQETQYF.

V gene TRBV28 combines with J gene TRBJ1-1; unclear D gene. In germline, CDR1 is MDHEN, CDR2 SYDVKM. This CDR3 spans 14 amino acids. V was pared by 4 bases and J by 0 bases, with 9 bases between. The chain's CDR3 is CASSSHSLNTEAFF. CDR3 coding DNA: TGTGCCAGCAGTTCGCACAGCCTGAACACTGAAGCTTTCTTT.

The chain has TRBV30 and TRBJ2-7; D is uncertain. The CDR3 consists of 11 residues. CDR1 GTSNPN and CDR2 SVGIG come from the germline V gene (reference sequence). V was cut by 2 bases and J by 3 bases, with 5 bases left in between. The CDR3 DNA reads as TGTGCCTGGAGTCCAAGCTACGAGCAGTACTTC. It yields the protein CAWSPSYEQYF.

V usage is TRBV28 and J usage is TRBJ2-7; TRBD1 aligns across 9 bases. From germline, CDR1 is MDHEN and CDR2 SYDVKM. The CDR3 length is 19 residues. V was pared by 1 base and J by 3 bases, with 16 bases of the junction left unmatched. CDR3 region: CASSLSLGTGTPSNYEQYF. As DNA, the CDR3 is TGTGCCAGCAGTTTATCACTCGGGACAGGGACTCCATCTAACTACGAGCAGTACTTC.

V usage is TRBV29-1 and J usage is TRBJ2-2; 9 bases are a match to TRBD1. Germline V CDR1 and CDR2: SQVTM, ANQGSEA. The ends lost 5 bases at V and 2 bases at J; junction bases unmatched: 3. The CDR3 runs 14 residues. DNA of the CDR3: TGCAGCGTTCAGGGACAGGGAAACACCGGGGAGCTGTTTTTT. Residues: CSVQGQGNTGELFF.

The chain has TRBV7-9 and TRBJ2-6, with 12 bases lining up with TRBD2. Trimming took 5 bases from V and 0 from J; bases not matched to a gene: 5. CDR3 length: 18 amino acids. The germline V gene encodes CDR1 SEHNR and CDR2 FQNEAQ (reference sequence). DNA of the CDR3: TGTGCCAGCAGCCTCAGACTAGCGGGGGACTCTGGGGCCAACGTCCTGACTTTC. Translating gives CASSLRLAGDSGANVLTF.

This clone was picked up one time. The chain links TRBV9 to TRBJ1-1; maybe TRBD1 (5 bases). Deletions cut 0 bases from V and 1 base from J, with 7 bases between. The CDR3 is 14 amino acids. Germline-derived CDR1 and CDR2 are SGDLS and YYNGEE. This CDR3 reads CASSVGRANTEAFF. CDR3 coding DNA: TGTGCCAGCAGCGTAGGCAGGGCGAACACTGAAGCTTTCTTT.

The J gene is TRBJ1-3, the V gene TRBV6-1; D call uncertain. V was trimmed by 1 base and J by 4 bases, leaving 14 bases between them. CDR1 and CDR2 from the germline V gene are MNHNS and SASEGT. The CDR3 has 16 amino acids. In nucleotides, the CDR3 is TGTGCCAGCAGTGAAGGCGCCCGACCGAGGGGAAACACCATATATTTT. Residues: CASSEGARPRGNTIYF.

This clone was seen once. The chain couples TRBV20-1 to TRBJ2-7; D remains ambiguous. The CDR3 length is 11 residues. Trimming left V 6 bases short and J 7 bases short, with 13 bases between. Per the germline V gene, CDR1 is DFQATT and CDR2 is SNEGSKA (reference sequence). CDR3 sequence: CSAGPPSEQYF. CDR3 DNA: TGCAGTGCCGGGCCTCCTTCTGAGCAGTACTTC.

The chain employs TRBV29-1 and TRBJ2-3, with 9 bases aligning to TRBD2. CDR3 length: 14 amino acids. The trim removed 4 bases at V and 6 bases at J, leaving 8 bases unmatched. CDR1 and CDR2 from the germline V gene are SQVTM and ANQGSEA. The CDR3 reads CSVAAGGTGDTQYF. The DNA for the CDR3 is TGCAGCGTTGCAGCGGGAGGCACCGGGGATACGCAGTATTTT.

In DNA form, the CDR3 reads TGCGCCAGCAGCCTACTGTCACACTCCTACGAGCAGTACTTC. This codes for CASSLLSHSYEQYF. The genes are TRBV5-1 and TRBJ2-7; D not certain. V shed 4 bases and J shed 0 bases, with 11 bases lying between them. Germline lookup yields CDR1 SGHRS and CDR2 YFSETQ. This CDR3 region has 14 residues.

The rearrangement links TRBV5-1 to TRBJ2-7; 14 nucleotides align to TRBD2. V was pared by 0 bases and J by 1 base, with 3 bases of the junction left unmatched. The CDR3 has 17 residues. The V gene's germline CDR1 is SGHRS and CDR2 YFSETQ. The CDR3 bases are TGCGCCAGCAGCTTGGGACTAGCGGGAGGGCCTTCCTACGAGCAGTACTTC. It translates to CASSLGLAGGPSYEQYF. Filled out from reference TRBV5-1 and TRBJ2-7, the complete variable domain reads KAGVTQTPRYLIKTRGQQVTLSCSPISGHRSVSWYQQTPGQGLQFLFEYFSETQRNKGNFPGRFSGRQFSNSRSEMNVSTLELGDSALYLCASSLGLAGGPSYEQYFGPGTRLTVT.

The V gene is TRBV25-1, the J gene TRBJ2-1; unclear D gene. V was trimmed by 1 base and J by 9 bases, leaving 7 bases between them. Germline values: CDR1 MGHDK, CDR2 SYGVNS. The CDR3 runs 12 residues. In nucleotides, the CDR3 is TGTGCCAGCAGTGAATTTGGCATTGAGCAGTTCTTC. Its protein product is CASSEFGIEQFF.

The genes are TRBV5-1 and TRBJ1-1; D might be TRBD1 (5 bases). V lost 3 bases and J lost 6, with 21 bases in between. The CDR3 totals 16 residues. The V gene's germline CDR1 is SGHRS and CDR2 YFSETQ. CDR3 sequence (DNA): TGCGCCAGCAGCTCCGCAGGGTCTAACCGGAGGGCTGAAGCTTTCTTT. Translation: CASSSAGSNRRAEAFF.

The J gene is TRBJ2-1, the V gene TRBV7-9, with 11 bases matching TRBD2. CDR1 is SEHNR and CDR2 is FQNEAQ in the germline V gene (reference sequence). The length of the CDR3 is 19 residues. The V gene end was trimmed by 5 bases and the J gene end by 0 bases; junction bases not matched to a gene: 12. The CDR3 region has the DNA TGTGCCAGCAGCCCGACTAGCGGGAAGGAACCGAGCTCCTACAATGAGCAGTTCTTC. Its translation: CASSPTSGKEPSSYNEQFF.

The CDR3 is CASSPGQGRFGELFF. The CDR3 DNA reads TGTGCCAGCTCACCAGGACAAGGGAGATTCGGGGAGCTGTTTTTT. The gene calls are TRBV18 and TRBJ2-2; D may be TRBD1 or TRBD2 (5 bases each). Looked up from germline, CDR1 is KGHSH and CDR2 is LQKENI. CDR3 size: 15 residues. Trimming left V 2 bases short and J 7 bases short, with 14 bases between.

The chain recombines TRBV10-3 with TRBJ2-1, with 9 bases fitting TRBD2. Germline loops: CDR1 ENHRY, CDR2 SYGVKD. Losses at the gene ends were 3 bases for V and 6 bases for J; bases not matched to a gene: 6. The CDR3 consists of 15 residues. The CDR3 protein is CAISESAGGGNEQFF. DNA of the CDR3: TGTGCCATCAGTGAATCAGCGGGAGGCGGCAATGAGCAGTTCTTC.

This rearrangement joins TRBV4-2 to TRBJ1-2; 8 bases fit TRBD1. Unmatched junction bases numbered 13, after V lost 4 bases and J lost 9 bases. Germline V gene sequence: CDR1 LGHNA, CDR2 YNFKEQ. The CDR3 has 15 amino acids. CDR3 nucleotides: TGTGCCAGCAGCCCCGACAGGGGCGGAATGCTTAGCTACACCTTC. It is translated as CASSPDRGGMLSYTF.

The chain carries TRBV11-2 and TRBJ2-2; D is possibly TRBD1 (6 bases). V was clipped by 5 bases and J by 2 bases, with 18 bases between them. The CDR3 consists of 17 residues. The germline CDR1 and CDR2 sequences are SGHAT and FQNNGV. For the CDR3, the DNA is TGTGCCAGCAGCAAGAACCCCGGGACACTAAACACCGGGGAGCTGTTTTTT. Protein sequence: CASSKNPGTLNTGELFF.

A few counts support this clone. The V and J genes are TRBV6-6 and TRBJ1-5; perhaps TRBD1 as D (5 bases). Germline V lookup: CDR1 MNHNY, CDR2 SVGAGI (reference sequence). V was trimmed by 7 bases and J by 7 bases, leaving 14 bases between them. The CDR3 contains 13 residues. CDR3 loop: CASNQTGGQPQHF. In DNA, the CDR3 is TGTGCCAGCAACCAAACCGGGGGACAGCCCCAGCATTTT.

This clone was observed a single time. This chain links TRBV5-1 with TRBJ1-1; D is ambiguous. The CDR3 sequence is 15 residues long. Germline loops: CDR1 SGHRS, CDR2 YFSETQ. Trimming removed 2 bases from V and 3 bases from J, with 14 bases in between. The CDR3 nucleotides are TGCGCCAGCAGCTTAACCGGGAGGGTGGACACTGAAGCTTTCTTT. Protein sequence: CASSLTGRVDTEAFF.

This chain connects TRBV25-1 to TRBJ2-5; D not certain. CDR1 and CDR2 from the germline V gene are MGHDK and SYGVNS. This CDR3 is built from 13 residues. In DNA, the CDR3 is TGTGCAACTCACCACGTTTCAGGAGAGACCCAGTACTTC. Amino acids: CATHHVSGETQYF.

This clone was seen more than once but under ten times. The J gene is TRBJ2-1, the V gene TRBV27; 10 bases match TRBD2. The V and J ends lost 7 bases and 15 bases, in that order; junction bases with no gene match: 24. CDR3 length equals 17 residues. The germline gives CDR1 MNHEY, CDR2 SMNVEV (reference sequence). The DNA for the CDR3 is TGTGCCAGCACTAAAAATCTAGCGGGAGACGAGACTGAGTTTCCGTTCTTC. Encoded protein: CASTKNLAGDETEFPFF.